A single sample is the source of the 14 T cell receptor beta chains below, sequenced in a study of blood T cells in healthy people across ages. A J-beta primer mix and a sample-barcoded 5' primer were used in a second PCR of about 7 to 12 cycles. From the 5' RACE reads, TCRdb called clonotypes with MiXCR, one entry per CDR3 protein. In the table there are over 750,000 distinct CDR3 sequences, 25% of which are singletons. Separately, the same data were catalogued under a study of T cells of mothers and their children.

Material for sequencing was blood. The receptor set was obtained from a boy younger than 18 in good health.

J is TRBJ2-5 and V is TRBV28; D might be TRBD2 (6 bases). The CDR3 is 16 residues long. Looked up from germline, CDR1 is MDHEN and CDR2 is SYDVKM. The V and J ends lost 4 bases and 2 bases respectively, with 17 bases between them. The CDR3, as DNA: TGTGCCAGCAGTTCCCGAAGTGCGGGGAAACAAGAGACCCAGTACTTC. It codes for CASSSRSAGKQETQYF. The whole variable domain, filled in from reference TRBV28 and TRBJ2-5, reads DVKVTQSSRYLVKRTGEKVFLECVQDMDHENMFWYRQDPGLGLRLIYFSYDVKMKEKGDIPEGYSVSREKKERFSLILESASTNQTSMYLCASSSRSAGKQETQYFGPGTRLLVL.

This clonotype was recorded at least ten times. CDR3 DNA sequence: TGCGCCAGCAGCCTGGACCCGGAAGAGACCCAGTACTTC. This sequence encodes CASSLDPEETQYF. The chain recombines TRBV5-1 with TRBJ2-5; no clear D gene. The CDR3 runs to 13 residues. Germline CDR1 SGHRS, CDR2 YFSETQ. The V gene lost 4 bases and the J gene lost 3 bases, with 10 bases spanning the gap.

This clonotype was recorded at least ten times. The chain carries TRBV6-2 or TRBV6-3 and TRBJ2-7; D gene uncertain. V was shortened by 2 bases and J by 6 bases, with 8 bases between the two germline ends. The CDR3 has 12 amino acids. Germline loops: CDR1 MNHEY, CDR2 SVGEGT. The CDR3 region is CASSYGGVEQYF. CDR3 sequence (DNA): TGTGCCAGCAGTTACGGTGGAGTCGAGCAGTACTTC.

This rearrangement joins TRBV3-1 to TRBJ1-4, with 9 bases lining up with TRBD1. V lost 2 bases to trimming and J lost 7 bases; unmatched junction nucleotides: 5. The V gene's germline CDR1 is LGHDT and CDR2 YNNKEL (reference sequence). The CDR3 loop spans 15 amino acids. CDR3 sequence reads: CASSQPTGGGEKLFF. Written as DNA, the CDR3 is TGTGCCAGCAGCCAACCCACAGGGGGCGGTGAAAAACTGTTTTTT.

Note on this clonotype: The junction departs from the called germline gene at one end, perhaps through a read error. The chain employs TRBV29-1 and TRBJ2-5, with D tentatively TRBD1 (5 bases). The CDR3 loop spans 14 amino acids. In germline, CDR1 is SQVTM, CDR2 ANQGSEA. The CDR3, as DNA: TGCAGCGTTGAAGATCTCAGGGCTGGCGAGACCCGGTACTTC. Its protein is CSVEDLRAGETRYF.

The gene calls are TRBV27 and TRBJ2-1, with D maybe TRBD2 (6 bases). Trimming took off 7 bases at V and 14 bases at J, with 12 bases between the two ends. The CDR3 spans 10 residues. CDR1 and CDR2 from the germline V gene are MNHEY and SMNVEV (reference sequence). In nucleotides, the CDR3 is TGTGCCAGCATTGCGGGATGTAAGTTCTTC. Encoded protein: CASIAGCKFF.

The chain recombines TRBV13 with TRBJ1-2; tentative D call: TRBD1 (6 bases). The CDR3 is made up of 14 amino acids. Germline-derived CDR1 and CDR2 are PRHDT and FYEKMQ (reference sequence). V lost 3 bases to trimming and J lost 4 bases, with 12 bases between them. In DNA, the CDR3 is TGTGCCAGCAGCTTCCAACAGGGAGTCTATGGCTACACCTTC. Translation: CASSFQQGVYGYTF.

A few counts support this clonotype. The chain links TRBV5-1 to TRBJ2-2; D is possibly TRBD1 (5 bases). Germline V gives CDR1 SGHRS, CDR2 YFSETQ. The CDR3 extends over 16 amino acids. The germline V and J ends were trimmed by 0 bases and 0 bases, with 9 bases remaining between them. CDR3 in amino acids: CASSLEPRANTGELFF. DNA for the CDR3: TGCGCCAGCAGCTTGGAGCCCAGGGCGAACACCGGGGAGCTGTTTTTT.

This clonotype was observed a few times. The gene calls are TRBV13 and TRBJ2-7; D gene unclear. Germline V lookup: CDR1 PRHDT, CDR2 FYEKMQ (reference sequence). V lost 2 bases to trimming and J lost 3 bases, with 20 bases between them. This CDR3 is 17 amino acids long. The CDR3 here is CASSLTRTDPTLYEQYF. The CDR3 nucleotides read TGTGCCAGCAGCTTAACAAGGACGGATCCCACACTCTACGAGCAGTACTTC.

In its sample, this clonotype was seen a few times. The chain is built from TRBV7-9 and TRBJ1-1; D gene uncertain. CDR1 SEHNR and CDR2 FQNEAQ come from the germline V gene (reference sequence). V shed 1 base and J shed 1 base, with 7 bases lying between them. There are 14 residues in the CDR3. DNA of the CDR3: TGTGCCAGCAGCTTAGGCAACCCGAACACTGAAGCTTTCTTT. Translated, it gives CASSLGNPNTEAFF.

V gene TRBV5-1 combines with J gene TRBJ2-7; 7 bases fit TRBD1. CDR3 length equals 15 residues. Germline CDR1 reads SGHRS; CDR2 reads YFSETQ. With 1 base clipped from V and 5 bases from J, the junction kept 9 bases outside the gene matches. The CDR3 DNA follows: TGCGCCAGCAGCTTGAATCAACAGGGGAGCCACGAGCAGTACTTC. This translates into CASSLNQQGSHEQYF.

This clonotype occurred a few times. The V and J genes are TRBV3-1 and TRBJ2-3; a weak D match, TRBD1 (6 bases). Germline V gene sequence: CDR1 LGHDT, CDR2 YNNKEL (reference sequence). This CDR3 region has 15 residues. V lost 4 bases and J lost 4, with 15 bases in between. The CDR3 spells CASSPRGFMADTQYF. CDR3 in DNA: TGTGCCAGCAGCCCTAGGGGGTTCATGGCAGATACGCAGTATTTT.

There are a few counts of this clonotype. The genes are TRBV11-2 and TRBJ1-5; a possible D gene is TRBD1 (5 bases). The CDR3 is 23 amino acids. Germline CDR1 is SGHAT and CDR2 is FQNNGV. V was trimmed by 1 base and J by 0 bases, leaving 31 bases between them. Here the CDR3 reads CASSLGTRAEAGNIPYSNQPQHF. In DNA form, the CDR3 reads TGTGCCAGCAGCTTAGGGACAAGGGCGGAGGCAGGGAATATTCCATATAGCAATCAGCCCCAGCATTTT.

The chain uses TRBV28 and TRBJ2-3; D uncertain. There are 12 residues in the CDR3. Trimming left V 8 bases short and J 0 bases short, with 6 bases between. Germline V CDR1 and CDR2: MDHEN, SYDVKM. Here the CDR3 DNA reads TGTGCCAGCGCTGGTAGCACAGATACGCAGTATTTT. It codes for CASAGSTDTQYF.